This T cell receptor beta chain was profiled in a study of blood T cell repertoires in COVID-19. Across the study: The study drew acute and convalescent COVID-19 samples from the United States, Italy and Spain. The analysed material was cDNA or gDNA that came from T cells, B-cell-depleted T cells, or PBMCs.

Authors' analysis steps: Reference gene primer amplification gave nucleated cell count estimates. Some clones are missing from TCRdb's copy, which holds only in-frame ones; the method was immunoSEQ multiplex PCR. The DNA gave D and trimming, while V, J and clone size come from that table. The sample comprises about 130,000 clones, around 70% of which are singletons, and roughly 5.5% rests with the top ten. Per the germline V gene, CDR1 is KGHDR and CDR2 is SFDVKD. J lost 5 bases, V lost 2 bases, and 6 bases had no gene match. This CDR3 contains 15 residues. Sequencing was performed on peripheral blood. The V and J genes are TRBV24-1 and TRBJ1-1; 8 bases are shared with TRBD1. This receptor was taken from a man aged 60 to 69 with acute or convalescent COVID-19. The CDR3 nucleotides read TGTGCCACCAGTGATTCTGGACAGGGACGGACTGAAGCTTTCTTT. Amino acids: CATSDSGQGRTEAFF.